This T cell receptor beta chain was recovered during a study of cytomegalovirus exposure and HLA in healthy donors. Study information: A prior study identified 110 million or so unique TCR beta sequences from about 180 million T cells.

It was with 60 Vbeta and 13 Jbeta primers that the PCR ran. Authors' processing steps: An analysis that came later counted some 80 million unique TCR beta chains, around 10 million shared. Clones were read by immunoSEQ multiplex PCR, and TCRdb kept only the in-frame ones, dropping some. The D gene and trimming were derived from the DNA, and the V and J assignments and clone size from that table. In the table there are roughly 150,000 clones, about 80% of which are singletons. Between the trimmed V and J ends, which lost 3 bases and 5 bases, there was a span of 8 bases. The germline V gene encodes CDR1 SGHTA and CDR2 FQGTGA. The CDR3 consists of 13 residues. Broader study findings: Per a later analysis, HLA-associated TCR beta chains showed more clonal expansion than other, equally common TCR beta chains.

Worth noting for this clone: Its target is unknown.

The sequenced sample consisted of PBMCs. The chain uses TRBV7-3 and TRBJ2-1; D remains ambiguous. The receptor comes from a male donor in good health and CMV-seronegative. The CDR3 protein is CASSFRSDNEQFF. The CDR3, as DNA: TGTGCCAGCAGCTTCAGAAGCGACAATGAGCAGTTCTTC.